The present TCR beta chain was sequenced within a study of blood T cell repertoires in COVID-19. Study-level background: The study drew acute and convalescent COVID-19 samples from the United States, Italy and Spain. T cells, B-cell-depleted T cells, or PBMCs provided the cDNA or gDNA that served as material.

In the study's own analysis: Amplified reference gene primers provided the basis for estimating nucleated cell counts. Assay used: immunoSEQ multiplex PCR; TCRdb lists only in-frame clones, some missing. That table gives V, J and clone size, and the DNA gave D and trimming. The sample yields over 60,000 clones, 82% seen once. The CDR3 consists of 15 residues. The V and J ends lost 4 bases and 3 bases, in that order; junction bases with no gene match: 8. Germline loops: CDR1 LGHDT, CDR2 YNNKEL (reference sequence). The TCR originated in a human donor in a cohort sampled during active COVID-19. Specimen: peripheral blood. This chain connects TRBV3-1 (or the pseudogene TRBV3-2) to TRBJ1-1; TRBD1 matches at 7 bases. For the CDR3, the DNA is TGTGCCAGCAGCCCCGTCGGCAGGGGGGACACTGAAGCTTTCTTT. It specifies CASSPVGRGDTEAFF.